This T cell receptor beta chain was sequenced in a study of shared clonotypes between healthy human individuals. To note about this clone: The antigen is unknown.

Naive CD8 cells, CD45RO-negative and positively selected for CCR7, excluded terminally differentiated effector memory CD45RA+ cells. V gave up 2 bases and J gave up 2 bases, with 13 bases separating them. In germline, CDR1 is MNHNS, CDR2 SASEGT. The CDR3 contains 16 residues. Study-wide points: It was the non-shared clonotypes that had lower generation probabilities than clonotypes shared by all four donors. The small donor group covered limited genetic and exposure diversity.

An approximately 200 ng quantity of DNA, 30,000 to 35,000 T cell genomes, went into the sorted-subset replicate PCRs. TCRdb's table, derived via immunoSEQ multiplex PCR, lists solely in-frame clones and lacks some. The table records about 600,000 clones, roughly 98% of them present only once. This chain uses TRBV6-1 with TRBJ2-1; no reliable D call. This receptor was identified in a man under 40 in good health. The sample consisted of naive CD8+ T cells sorted from blood. The CDR3: CASSEQYWTTYNEQFF. The DNA for the CDR3 is TGTGCCAGCAGTGAACAGTACTGGACGACCTACAATGAGCAGTTCTTC.